The clone carrying this T cell receptor (beta chain) was seen a few times. The antigen is undetermined. V lost 3 bases and J lost 7, with 33 bases in between. This CDR3 is built from 20 residues. Germline V gene data show CDR1 as LGHDT and CDR2 as YNNKEL (reference sequence). Investigators profiled TCR beta VDJ and CDR3 from genomic DNA template. TCRdb passed the reads through MiXCR, listing each CDR3 protein once. The table includes some 140,000 distinct CDR3 sequences, 40% to 45% detected once. These data are taken from a study of CD8+CD57+ T cells in acquired aplastic anemia. Study-level information: Mean DNA quantity obtained from sorted CD4+ and CD8+ cells was around 3.2 ug. There were 10 million to 14 million reads, on average, for CD4+ cells from healthy donors.

Study conclusions and caveats: Some 29 CD8+ CDR3 sequences were shared between patients and controls.

V is TRBV3-1 and J is TRBJ2-5, with D perhaps matching TRBD1 or TRBD2 (6 bases each). The sequence derives from a human donor in good health, serving as a control. Material: sorted CD4+, CD8+, or CD8+CD57+ T cells (not recorded which) from PBMCs. The CDR3 loop reads CASSHVLRGSRAGSLGTQYF. The DNA of the CDR3 is TGTGCCAGCAGCCATGTACTCAGGGGAAGTAGGGCGGGAAGTCTAGGGACCCAGTACTTC.